This T cell receptor beta chain was sequenced during a study of PD-1 blockade in classical Hodgkin lymphoma. This clone was found a few times. What it recognizes is unknown. V lost 2 bases, J lost 4 bases, and 9 bases lay in between. This CDR3 is built from 14 residues. Germline V gene sequence: CDR1 SGDLS, CDR2 YYNGEE. Findings of the study overall: Relapsed/refractory patients reportedly had the lowest baseline TCR diversity, below newly diagnosed patients, who were below healthy donors.

TCRdb's copy holds only in-frame clones and misses some; the assay was immunoSEQ multiplex PCR. The sample records approximately 93,000 clones, about three quarters being singletons. The sample's time point: cycle 4 day 1 (C4D1), after around six weeks of nivolumab. No patient escaped relapse after autologous stem cell transplantation, and brentuximab vedotin exposure varied. Complete response, partial response or progressive disease was recorded as best response. Sequencing used peripheral blood mononuclear cells (PBMCs), obtained before the fourth cycle of nivolumab. The chain carries TRBV9 and TRBJ1-4; the D is unclear. This clonotype was sampled from a human donor with classical Hodgkin lymphoma. CDR3 nucleotides: TGTGCCAGCAGCGTCGGCCCTCTTAATGAAAAACTGTTTTTT. Translated, it gives CASSVGPLNEKLFF. Drawing the rest from reference TRBV9 and TRBJ1-4, the complete variable domain is DSGVTQTPKHLITATGQRVTLRCSPRSGDLSVYWYQQSLDQGLQFLIQYYNGEERAKGNILERFSAQQFPDLHSELNLSSLELGDSALYFCASSVGPLNEKLFFGSGTQLSVL.